This note documents a single T cell receptor (beta chain) sequence. Its specificity is not known. This record comes from a study of CD8 T cells in ankylosing spondylitis. General study points: A TCR beta motif of eight highly homologous variants appeared characteristic of ankylosing spondylitis blood.

Preparation of TCR beta libraries was done by quantitative 5'-RACE with molecular barcodes. TCRdb reprocessed the 5' RACE reads via MiXCR and lists one record per CDR3 protein. The sample has 700,000 or so distinct CDR3 sequences, 15% to 20% seen once. V was clipped by 1 base and J by 2 bases; unmatched bases: 3. Germline loops: CDR1 LGHNA, CDR2 YSLEER. The CDR3 loop spans 16 amino acids. Sequenced input: blood, either unsorted or a sorted T cell fraction (not recorded which). The clonotype comes from a male donor with ankylosing spondylitis. The gene calls are TRBV4-3 and TRBJ2-1; 9 nucleotides agree with TRBD2. The CDR3 reads CASSQGREGPYNEQFF. The DNA of the CDR3 is TGCGCCAGCAGCCAAGGGCGGGAGGGACCCTACAATGAGCAGTTCTTC.